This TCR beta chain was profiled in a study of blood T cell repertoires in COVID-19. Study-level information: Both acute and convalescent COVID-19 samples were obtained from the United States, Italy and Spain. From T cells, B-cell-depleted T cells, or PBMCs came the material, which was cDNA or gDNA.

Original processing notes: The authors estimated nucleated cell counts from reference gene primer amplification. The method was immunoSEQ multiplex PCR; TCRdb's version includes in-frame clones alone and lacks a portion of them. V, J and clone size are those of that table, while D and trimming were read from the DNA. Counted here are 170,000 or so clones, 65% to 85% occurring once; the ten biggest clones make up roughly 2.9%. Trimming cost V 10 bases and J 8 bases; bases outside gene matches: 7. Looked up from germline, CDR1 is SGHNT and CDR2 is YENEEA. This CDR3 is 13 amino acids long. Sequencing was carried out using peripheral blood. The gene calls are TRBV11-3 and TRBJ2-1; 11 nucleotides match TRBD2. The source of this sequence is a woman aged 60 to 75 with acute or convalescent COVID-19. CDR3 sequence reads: CATATSGGDEQFF. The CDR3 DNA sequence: TGTGCCACGGCTACTAGCGGGGGTGATGAGCAGTTCTTC.